The rows below give T cell receptor beta chains drawn from one sample of a study of cytomegalovirus exposure and HLA in healthy donors. Sequencing was performed with immunoSEQ multiplex PCR; in TCRdb, only in-frame clones are kept and a portion is missing. The data show approximately 200,000 clones, with 70% to 80% seen just once and 1.5% held by the top ten. The source material was PBMCs. These receptor sequences come from a girl between 10 and 17 years old in good health and CMV-seropositive. CDR3s include the opening cysteine and the closing phenylalanine or tryptophan. The D gene is left open where the match is weak. Expanded clones are given a class, and other clones once, few, many or no size at all.

CDR3nt | CDR3aa | len | abundance | d_gene | j_gene | v_gene
TGTGCCAGCAGTTTCGGGGACAATCAGCCCCAGCATTTT | CASSFGDNQPQHF | 13 | . | . | TRBJ1-5 | TRBV27
TGTGCCAGCAGCCAAAAGCGGGGGAGGGCCTACGAGCAGTACTTC | CASSQKRGRAYEQYF | 15 | . | TRBD2 | TRBJ2-7 | TRBV14
TGTGCCTGGAGCGGGGGGGCAGGGGTGACCCAGTACTTC | CAWSGGAGVTQYF | 13 | once | TRBD2 | TRBJ2-5 | TRBV30
TGTGCCAGCAGCCCCGGGGACAGAGATAATGAAAAACTGTTTTTT | CASSPGDRDNEKLFF | 15 | . | TRBD1 | TRBJ1-4 | TRBV9
TGCGCCAGCAGCGCCACCCAGGGTCGTGGCTACACCTTC | CASSATQGRGYTF | 13 | . | . | TRBJ1-2 | TRBV5-1
TGTGCCAGCAGTCTAGACGGGGGAGGTTACACTGAAGCTTTCTTT | CASSLDGGGYTEAFF | 15 | . | . | TRBJ1-1 | TRBV27
TGCGCCAGCAGCCCCACCCTTAGGGGTGCCGCCCTATACGAGCAGTACTTC | CASSPTLRGAALYEQYF | 17 | . | . | TRBJ2-7 | TRBV5-1
TGTGCCAGCAGCTTTAGGACTAGCGGGGGCTACGAGCAGTACTTC | CASSFRTSGGYEQYF | 15 | . | TRBD2 | TRBJ2-7 | TRBV11-3
TGTGCCAGCAGTCCAGGACAGGGTAGAACTAATGAAAAACTGTTTTTT | CASSPGQGRTNEKLFF | 16 | few | TRBD1 | TRBJ1-4 | TRBV6-6
TGTGCCAGCAGTTACTCAGGGTTGGAGGTACAAGAGACCCAGTACTTC | CASSYSGLEVQETQYF | 16 | . | . | TRBJ2-5 | TRBV6-5
TGTGCCAGCAGAACAGGACAGGGGGGTGGCTACACCTTC | CASRTGQGGGYTF | 13 | . | TRBD1 | TRBJ1-2 | TRBV6-5
TGTGCCAGCAGTTTATTGACGGGGGATGGCTACACCTTC | CASSLLTGDGYTF | 13 | . | . | TRBJ1-2 | TRBV27
TGCGCCAGCAGCCAAGCTAATTGGCGGGGCGCCTACAATGAGCAGTTCTTC | CASSQANWRGAYNEQFF | 17 | . | . | TRBJ2-1 | TRBV4-3
TGTGCCACCGCCAGTGGGCACAGCTCCTACGAGCAGTACTTC | CATASGHSSYEQYF | 14 | few | . | TRBJ2-7 | TRBV10-3
TGTGCCAGCAGTGTCGAGGGGCAGGGGTCCTACAATGAGCAGTTCTTC | CASSVEGQGSYNEQFF | 16 | . | . | TRBJ2-1 | TRBV2
TGCGCCAGCAGCGTGGACAGGTCCACAGATACGCAGTATTTT | CASSVDRSTDTQYF | 14 | . | TRBD1 | TRBJ2-3 | TRBV5-1
TGTGCCAGCAGGGGGCCCACTAGCTTTAAAAACATTCAGTACTTC | CASRGPTSFKNIQYF | 15 | once | . | TRBJ2-4 | TRBV27
TGTGCCAGCAGCTTCCAGGGACTAGTAGGCCAAGAGACCCAGTACTTC | CASSFQGLVGQETQYF | 16 | . | TRBD2 | TRBJ2-5 | TRBV7-2
TGTGCCAGCAGTTACGCAGGGATACAGACCCAGTACTTC | CASSYAGIQTQYF | 13 | . | . | TRBJ2-5 | TRBV6-5
TGTGCCAGCAGCGGACAGGGGGCTGGGGAGACCCAGTACTTC | CASSGQGAGETQYF | 14 | . | TRBD1 | TRBJ2-5 | TRBV9